The 9 T cell receptor beta chains in this list originate from one sample, sequenced in a study of cytomegalovirus exposure and HLA in healthy donors. Vbeta (60) and Jbeta (13) primers were used in the PCR. The repertoire was sequenced with immunoSEQ multiplex PCR; TCRdb's copy has only in-frame clones and lacks some. The table records 40,000 or so clones, over 65% of them present only once. The sequencing input was PBMCs. Receptor source: a man between 45 and 60 years old in good health and CMV-seropositive.

This chain links TRBV6-5 with TRBJ2-2, with D possibly TRBD1 on 5 matching bases. The germline V gene has CDR1 MNHEY and CDR2 SVGAGI. The CDR3 extends over 15 amino acids. The V gene lost 6 bases and the J gene lost 2 bases, with 13 bases spanning the gap. The CDR3 spells CASSLRGANTGELFF. The CDR3 DNA is TGTGCCAGCAGCCTTCGTGGGGCCAACACCGGGGAGCTGTTTTTT.

The chain uses TRBV4-1 and TRBJ2-7; 11 bases line up with TRBD1. With 6 bases clipped from V and 1 base from J, the junction kept 5 bases outside the gene matches. The CDR3 spans 15 residues. The germline V gene encodes CDR1 MGHRA and CDR2 YSYEKL. In DNA form, the CDR3 reads TGCGCCAGCAGATCCGGACAGGGGGCGTCCTACGAGCAGTACTTC. Protein: CASRSGQGASYEQYF.

This clone was seen a handful of times. The J gene is TRBJ1-1, the V gene TRBV6-5; TRBD1 aligns across 9 bases. The V segment lost 5 bases and the J segment 4 bases; nucleotides outside the gene matches: 2. CDR3 size: 13 residues. Germline V CDR1 and CDR2: MNHEY, SVGAGI. CDR3 nucleotides: TGTGCCAGCAGTAGACAGGGGGGCACTGAAGCTTTCTTT. Protein sequence: CASSRQGGTEAFF.

J is TRBJ2-7 and V is TRBV7-2; 10 nucleotides match TRBD2. V lost 2 bases to trimming and J lost 2 bases; unmatched junction nucleotides: 6. CDR1 and CDR2 from the germline V gene are SGHTA and FQGNSA. There are 16 residues in the CDR3. The CDR3 nucleotides read TGTGCCAGCAGCTTACAGGCTAGCGGGGGAACCTACGAGCAGTACTTC. Its protein is CASSLQASGGTYEQYF.

The chain combines TRBV19 with TRBJ1-2; the D gene is possibly TRBD1 (6 bases). This CDR3 contains 13 residues. V shed 4 bases and J shed 2 bases, with 8 bases lying between them. Germline assignment: CDR1 LNHDA and CDR2 SQIVND (reference sequence). The CDR3 reads CASSTQGNYGYTF. The CDR3, as DNA: TGTGCCAGTAGTACGCAGGGGAACTATGGCTACACCTTC.

The J gene is TRBJ1-6, the V gene TRBV28; maybe TRBD1 (5 bases). CDR3 length equals 13 residues. The V gene lost 7 bases and the J gene lost 10 bases, with 14 bases spanning the gap. CDR1 is MDHEN, CDR2 SYDVKM, per germline. CDR3 sequence (DNA): TGTGCCAGCACCTTGGGAAGGGGCTCACCCCTCCACTTT. It yields the protein CASTLGRGSPLHF.

The CDR3 loop reads CASSERQGTSGANVLTF. The CDR3 DNA follows: TGTGCCAGCAGCGAACGACAGGGAACCTCTGGGGCCAACGTCCTGACTTTC. This chain joins TRBV5-4 and TRBJ2-6, with 7 nucleotides matching TRBD1. V lost 4 bases to trimming and J lost 0 bases; unmatched junction nucleotides: 7. The CDR3 contains 17 residues. Germline V gives CDR1 SGHNT, CDR2 YYREEE (reference sequence).

The chain carries TRBV6-1 and TRBJ1-4; D unresolved. Germline loops: CDR1 MNHNS, CDR2 SASEGT. Trimming pared 4 bases from V and 4 bases from J, leaving 7 bases between. This CDR3 has 13 residues. CDR3: CASSGRSNEKLFF. CDR3 nucleotide sequence: TGTGCCAGCAGTGGGAGGAGTAATGAAAAACTGTTTTTT.

The rearrangement joins TRBV4-2 to TRBJ2-3; TRBD2 agrees at 7 bases. The V gene's germline CDR1 is LGHNA and CDR2 YNFKEQ. The ends lost 0 bases at V and 5 bases at J; junction bases unmatched: 5. The length of the CDR3 is 15 residues. The CDR3 loop is CASSQELARRDTQYF. The CDR3 region has the DNA TGTGCCAGCAGCCAAGAACTAGCGAGGAGAGATACGCAGTATTTT.